This T cell receptor beta chain was found in a study of T cells in Graves' hyperthyroidism and ophthalmopathy. Trimming took off 4 bases at V and 8 bases at J, with 8 bases between the two ends. The CDR3 totals 12 residues. Amplified TCR beta CDR3 regions came from RNA transcripts. The TCR CDR3 first-round RT-PCR relied on the HTBI primer set. Each CDR3 protein gets one entry after TCRdb re-called the multiplex PCR reads with MiXCR. The sample carries about 350,000 distinct CDR3 sequences, roughly 14% recorded once. Clinicians diagnosed patients from clinical symptoms, serum thyroxine and TRAb, thyroid ultrasound and orbital computed tomography. PBMCs stemmed from 8.5 to 10 ml fresh peripheral blood. Overall study findings and caveats: The authors' 13 V-J model separated ophthalmopathy from stable hyperthyroidism.

There are many counts of this clonotype. The antigen is unknown. This sequence originates from a woman between 25 and 40 years old with Graves' hyperthyroidism. Specimen: blood. The rearrangement uses TRBV12-3 or TRBV12-4 and TRBJ1-4; D is unresolved. The CDR3 sequence: CASSSPGEKLFF. The CDR3 DNA reads as TGTGCCAGCAGTTCCCCGGGCGAAAAACTGTTTTTT.